A selection of T cell receptor beta chains follows, all from one sample in a study of T cells in localized non-small cell lung cancer. The table came from immunoSEQ multiplex PCR; TCRdb's copy has only in-frame clones and leaves some out. Here the sample spans 130,000 or so clones, 70% to 90% being singletons. Sample: peripheral blood, taken before any cancer treatment. The receptors stem from a female donor aged 60 or older with stage I lung adenocarcinoma. Each CDR3 is given with its conserved first and last residue. The D gene is left open where the match is weak. Size values are once, few and many counts, or a class for expanded clones, and some rows have none.

clone_size: -
j_call: TRBJ1-2
d_call: -
v_call: TRBV19
cdr3_aa: CASKQGLMVGYTF
cdr3_nt: TGTGCCAGTAAACAGGGACTGATGGTTGGCTACACCTTC

clone_size: -
j_call: TRBJ2-2
d_call: -
v_call: TRBV5-1
cdr3_aa: CASSFGQTLGGELFF
cdr3_nt: TGCGCCAGCAGCTTCGGACAGACGCTGGGCGGGGAGCTGTTTTTT

clone_size: -
j_call: TRBJ2-2
d_call: -
v_call: TRBV7-2
cdr3_aa: CASSRVGPLPGELFF
cdr3_nt: TGTGCCAGCAGCCGTGTGGGACCCCTGCCCGGGGAGCTGTTTTTT

clone_size: -
j_call: TRBJ2-1
d_call: -
v_call: TRBV7-9
cdr3_aa: CASRGGVDNEQFF
cdr3_nt: TGTGCCAGCAGGGGCGGGGTTGATAATGAGCAGTTCTTC

clone_size: -
j_call: TRBJ1-3
d_call: -
v_call: TRBV6-5
cdr3_aa: CASSPRVAAGNTIYF
cdr3_nt: TGTGCCAGCAGCCCTAGAGTTGCTGCTGGAAACACCATATATTTT

clone_size: many
j_call: TRBJ1-5
d_call: -
v_call: TRBV15
cdr3_aa: CATSSGWGTNQPQHF
cdr3_nt: TGTGCCACCAGCAGTGGCTGGGGGACCAATCAGCCCCAGCATTTT

clone_size: few
j_call: TRBJ1-3
d_call: -
v_call: TRBV11-2
cdr3_aa: CASRPAADRNTIYF
cdr3_nt: TGTGCCAGCCGCCCCGCGGCAGACCGAAACACCATATATTTT

clone_size: -
j_call: TRBJ2-2
d_call: TRBD2
v_call: TRBV18
cdr3_aa: CASSPRASGTGELFF
cdr3_nt: TGTGCCAGCTCACCCAGGGCTAGCGGCACCGGGGAGCTGTTTTTT

clone_size: -
j_call: TRBJ2-1
d_call: -
v_call: TRBV6-5
cdr3_aa: CASSSYDEQFF
cdr3_nt: TGTGCCAGCAGTTCTTATGATGAGCAGTTCTTC

clone_size: -
j_call: TRBJ2-1
d_call: -
v_call: TRBV5-1
cdr3_aa: CASSLESSGRGNEQFF
cdr3_nt: TGCGCCAGCAGCTTGGAATCCAGCGGGCGAGGGAATGAGCAGTTCTTC

clone_size: -
j_call: TRBJ1-5
d_call: -
v_call: TRBV27
cdr3_aa: CASSTYPAGRPQHF
cdr3_nt: TGTGCCAGCAGTACCTATCCTGCGGGGAGGCCCCAGCATTTT

clone_size: -
j_call: TRBJ2-7
d_call: -
v_call: TRBV7-2
cdr3_aa: CASSEYREQYF
cdr3_nt: TGTGCCAGCAGCGAATACAGGGAGCAGTACTTC

clone_size: -
j_call: TRBJ1-2
d_call: TRBD1
v_call: TRBV28
cdr3_aa: CASSRDRGGYTF
cdr3_nt: TGTGCCAGCAGCCGTGACAGGGGTGGCTACACCTTC

clone_size: -
j_call: TRBJ2-6
d_call: TRBD2
v_call: TRBV2
cdr3_aa: CASTEGLAGVGANVLTF
cdr3_nt: TGTGCCAGCACCGAGGGACTAGCGGGAGTTGGGGCCAACGTCCTGACTTTC

clone_size: once
j_call: TRBJ2-5
d_call: -
v_call: TRBV2
cdr3_aa: CASSDWRGERTQYF
cdr3_nt: TGTGCCAGCAGTGATTGGCGGGGAGAGAGGACCCAGTACTTC

clone_size: -
j_call: TRBJ2-3
d_call: -
v_call: TRBV18
cdr3_aa: CASSPKGSGDTQYF
cdr3_nt: TGTGCCAGCTCCCCTAAAGGGAGCGGAGATACGCAGTATTTT

clone_size: few
j_call: TRBJ2-2
d_call: -
v_call: TRBV19
cdr3_aa: CASTLFPGELFF
cdr3_nt: TGTGCCAGTACCCTTTTCCCTGGGGAGCTGTTTTTT

clone_size: -
j_call: TRBJ2-3
d_call: TRBD2
v_call: TRBV4-2
cdr3_aa: CASTPLPPGGDTQYF
cdr3_nt: TGTGCCAGCACCCCACTCCCGCCGGGAGGAGATACGCAGTATTTT

clone_size: -
j_call: TRBJ1-1
d_call: -
v_call: TRBV7-9
cdr3_aa: CASSLEGGPRTEAFF
cdr3_nt: TGTGCCAGCAGCTTAGAAGGGGGGCCACGCACTGAAGCTTTCTTT

clone_size: -
j_call: TRBJ2-3
d_call: TRBD2
v_call: TRBV11-3
cdr3_aa: CASSSRSSGATDTQYF
cdr3_nt: TGTGCCAGCAGCTCGCGATCTAGCGGGGCCACAGATACGCAGTATTTT

clone_size: -
j_call: TRBJ2-1
d_call: -
v_call: TRBV6-6
cdr3_aa: CASTSPIHEQFF
cdr3_nt: TGTGCCAGCACCTCCCCCATTCATGAGCAGTTCTTC

clone_size: -
j_call: TRBJ1-4
d_call: TRBD1
v_call: TRBV18
cdr3_aa: CASSPLSRDRGNEKLFF
cdr3_nt: TGTGCCAGCTCACCTTTGAGTCGGGACAGGGGGAATGAAAAACTGTTTTTT

clone_size: -
j_call: TRBJ2-7
d_call: TRBD2
v_call: TRBV5-4
cdr3_aa: CASSFGTSGGTAEQYF
cdr3_nt: TGTGCCAGCAGCTTCGGGACTAGCGGGGGAACCGCCGAGCAGTACTTC

clone_size: -
j_call: TRBJ2-7
d_call: TRBD2
v_call: TRBV27
cdr3_aa: CASIIPTRGGGSGYEQYF
cdr3_nt: TGTGCCAGCATTATTCCCACACGGGGGGGCGGGAGTGGCTACGAGCAGTACTTC

clone_size: -
j_call: TRBJ2-5
d_call: TRBD2
v_call: TRBV11-1
cdr3_aa: CASSWASSGQETQYF
cdr3_nt: TGTGCCAGCAGCTGGGCCTCTAGCGGCCAAGAGACCCAGTACTTC

clone_size: -
j_call: TRBJ2-7
d_call: -
v_call: TRBV28
cdr3_aa: CASSFRGYEQYF
cdr3_nt: TGTGCCAGCAGTTTCCGGGGCTACGAGCAGTACTTC

clone_size: -
j_call: TRBJ2-5
d_call: -
v_call: TRBV7-3
cdr3_aa: CASSPDLGGTQYF
cdr3_nt: TGTGCCAGCAGCCCCGATCTGGGCGGGACCCAGTACTTC

clone_size: -
j_call: TRBJ2-7
d_call: -
v_call: TRBV7-6
cdr3_aa: CASSSQQGTEQYF
cdr3_nt: TGTGCCAGCAGCTCACAACAGGGTACCGAGCAGTACTTC

clone_size: -
j_call: TRBJ1-6
d_call: TRBD1
v_call: TRBV11-2
cdr3_aa: CASSLTGQTYNSPLHF
cdr3_nt: TGTGCCAGCAGCTTAACGGGACAGACGTATAATTCACCCCTCCACTTT

clone_size: -
j_call: TRBJ2-5
d_call: -
v_call: TRBV19
cdr3_aa: CASSSLKETQYF
cdr3_nt: TGTGCCAGTAGCTCCTTGAAAGAGACCCAGTACTTC

clone_size: -
j_call: TRBJ2-2
d_call: TRBD2
v_call: TRBV19
cdr3_aa: CASKGLAGYTGELFF
cdr3_nt: TGTGCCAGTAAGGGACTAGCGGGCTACACCGGGGAGCTGTTTTTT

clone_size: few
j_call: TRBJ2-5
d_call: -
v_call: TRBV2
cdr3_aa: CASSEAETQYF
cdr3_nt: TGTGCCAGCAGTGAGGCAGAGACCCAGTACTTC

clone_size: many
j_call: TRBJ2-5
d_call: -
v_call: TRBV7-2
cdr3_aa: CASSPGGAVGETQYF
cdr3_nt: TGTGCCAGCAGCCCAGGGGGGGCCGTCGGAGAGACCCAGTACTTC

clone_size: -
j_call: TRBJ2-1
d_call: -
v_call: TRBV6-1
cdr3_aa: CASSRRYNEQFF
cdr3_nt: TGTGCCAGCAGCAGGAGGTACAATGAGCAGTTCTTC

clone_size: once
j_call: TRBJ2-3
d_call: -
v_call: TRBV4-1
cdr3_aa: CASSLADTQYF
cdr3_nt: TGCGCCAGCAGCCTCGCAGATACGCAGTATTTT

clone_size: -
j_call: TRBJ2-3
d_call: -
v_call: TRBV29-1
cdr3_aa: CSVDIGGTDTQYF
cdr3_nt: TGCAGCGTTGATATAGGCGGCACAGATACGCAGTATTTT

clone_size: -
j_call: TRBJ2-5
d_call: TRBD2
v_call: TRBV9
cdr3_aa: CASSVAGAGVGQETQYF
cdr3_nt: TGTGCCAGCAGCGTAGCCGGTGCGGGAGTAGGACAAGAGACCCAGTACTTC

clone_size: -
j_call: TRBJ2-1
d_call: -
v_call: TRBV5-1
cdr3_aa: CASSLGRGNEQFF
cdr3_nt: TGCGCCAGCAGCTTGGGCCGGGGCAATGAGCAGTTCTTC